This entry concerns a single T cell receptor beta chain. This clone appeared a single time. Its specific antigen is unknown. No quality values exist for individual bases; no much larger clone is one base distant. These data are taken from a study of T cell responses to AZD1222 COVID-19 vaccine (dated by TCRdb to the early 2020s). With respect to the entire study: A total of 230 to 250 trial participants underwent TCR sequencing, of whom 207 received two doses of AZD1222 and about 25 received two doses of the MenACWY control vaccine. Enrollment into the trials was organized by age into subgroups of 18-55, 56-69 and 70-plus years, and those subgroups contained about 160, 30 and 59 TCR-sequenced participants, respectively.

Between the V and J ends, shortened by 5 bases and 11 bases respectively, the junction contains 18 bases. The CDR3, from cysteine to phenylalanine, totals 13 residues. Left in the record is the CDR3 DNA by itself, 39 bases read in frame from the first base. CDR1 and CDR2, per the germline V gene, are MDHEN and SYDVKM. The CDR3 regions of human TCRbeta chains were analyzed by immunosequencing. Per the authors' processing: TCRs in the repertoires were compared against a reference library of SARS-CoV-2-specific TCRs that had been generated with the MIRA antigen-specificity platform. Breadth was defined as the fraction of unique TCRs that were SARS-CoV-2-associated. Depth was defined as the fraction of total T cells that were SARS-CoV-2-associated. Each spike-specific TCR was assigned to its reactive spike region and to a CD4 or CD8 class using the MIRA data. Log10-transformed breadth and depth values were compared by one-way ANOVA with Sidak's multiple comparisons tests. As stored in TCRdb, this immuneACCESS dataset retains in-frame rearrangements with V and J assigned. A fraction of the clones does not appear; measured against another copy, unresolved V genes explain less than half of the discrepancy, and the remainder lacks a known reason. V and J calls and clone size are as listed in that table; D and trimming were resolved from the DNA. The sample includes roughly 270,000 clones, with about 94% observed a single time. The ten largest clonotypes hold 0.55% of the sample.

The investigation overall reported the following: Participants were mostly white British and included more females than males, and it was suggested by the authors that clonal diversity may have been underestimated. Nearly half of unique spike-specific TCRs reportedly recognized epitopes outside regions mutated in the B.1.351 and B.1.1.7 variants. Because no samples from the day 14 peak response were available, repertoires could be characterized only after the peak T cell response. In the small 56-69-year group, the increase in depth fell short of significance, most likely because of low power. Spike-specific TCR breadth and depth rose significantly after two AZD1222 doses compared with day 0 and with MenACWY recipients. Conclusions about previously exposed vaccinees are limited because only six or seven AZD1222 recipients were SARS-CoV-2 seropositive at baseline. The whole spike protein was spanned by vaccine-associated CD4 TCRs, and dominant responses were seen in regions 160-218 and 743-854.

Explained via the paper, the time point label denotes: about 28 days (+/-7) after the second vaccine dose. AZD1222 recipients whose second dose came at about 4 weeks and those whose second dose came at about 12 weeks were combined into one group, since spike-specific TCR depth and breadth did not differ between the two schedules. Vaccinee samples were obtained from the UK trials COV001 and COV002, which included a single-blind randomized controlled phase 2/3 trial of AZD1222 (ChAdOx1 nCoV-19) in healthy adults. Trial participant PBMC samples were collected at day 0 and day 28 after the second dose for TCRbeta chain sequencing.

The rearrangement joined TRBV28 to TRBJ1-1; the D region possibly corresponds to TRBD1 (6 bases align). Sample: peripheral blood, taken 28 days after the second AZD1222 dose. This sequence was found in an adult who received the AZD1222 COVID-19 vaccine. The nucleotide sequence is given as TGTGCCAGCAGTGGAGGGGGGCCTGACGAGGCTTTCTTT. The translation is CASSGGGPDEAFF.